This T cell receptor (beta chain) was documented in a study of graft-versus-host responses after intestinal transplantation. Intraepithelial and lamina propria lymphocytes were freed from processed graft tissue. The CDR3 has 14 residues. V was clipped by 0 bases and J by 7 bases; unmatched bases: 5. The germline V gene encodes CDR1 SGHAT and CDR2 FQNNGV. The protocol was immunoSEQ multiplex PCR, while the TCRdb copy is restricted to in-frame clones and leaves out a portion. The repertoire has thousands of clones, less than 85% of them found once; the top ten carry approximately 33%. The chain employs TRBV11-2 and TRBJ2-7, with TRBD2 identical over 8 bases. The sequence came from a human patient who received an intestinal transplant, so some T cells may come from the graft donor. The sequencing used ileum tissue, collected about 490 days after intestinal transplant. CDR3 bases: TGTGCCAGCAGCTTAGAACTAGCGGTGTGGGAGCAGTACTTC. This gives the protein CASSLELAVWEQYF.